The TCR beta chain under discussion was sequenced for a study of blood T cells in healthy people across ages. A second about 7 to 12 cycle PCR used barcoded and J-beta primers. A single record per CDR3 protein comes from TCRdb applying MiXCR to the 5' RACE reads. The sample records hundreds of thousands of distinct CDR3 sequences, around 24% being singletons. The CDR3 is made up of 17 amino acids. The germline gives CDR1 LGHNA, CDR2 YSLEER. V lost 0 bases to trimming and J lost 1 base; unmatched junction nucleotides: 5. This clonotype was observed many times. In addition, the sample was reused for a study of T cells of mothers and their children. From that second work: Related mother and child pairs showed slightly greater overlap (not significant) than unrelated pairs did.

The V and J genes are TRBV4-3 and TRBJ1-4; 7 bases match TRBD1. The TCR sequence derives from a boy aged 10-17 years in good health. Sequences were obtained from blood. As DNA, the CDR3 is TGCGCCAGCAGCCAAGACGGGACAGTATTAACTAATGAAAAACTGTTTTTT. Its protein product is CASSQDGTVLTNEKLFF.